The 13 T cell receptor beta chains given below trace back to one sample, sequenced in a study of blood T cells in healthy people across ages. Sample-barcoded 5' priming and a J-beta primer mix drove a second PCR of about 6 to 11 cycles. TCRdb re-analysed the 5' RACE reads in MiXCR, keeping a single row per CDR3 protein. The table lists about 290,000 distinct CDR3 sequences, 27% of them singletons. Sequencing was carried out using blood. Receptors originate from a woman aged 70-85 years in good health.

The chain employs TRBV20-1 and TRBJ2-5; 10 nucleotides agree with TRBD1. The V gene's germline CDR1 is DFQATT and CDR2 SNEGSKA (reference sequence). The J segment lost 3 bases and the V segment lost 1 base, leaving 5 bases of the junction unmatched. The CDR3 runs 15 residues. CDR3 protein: CSARVMGQGKETQYF. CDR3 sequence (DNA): TGCAGTGCTAGAGTAATGGGACAGGGGAAAGAGACCCAGTACTTC.

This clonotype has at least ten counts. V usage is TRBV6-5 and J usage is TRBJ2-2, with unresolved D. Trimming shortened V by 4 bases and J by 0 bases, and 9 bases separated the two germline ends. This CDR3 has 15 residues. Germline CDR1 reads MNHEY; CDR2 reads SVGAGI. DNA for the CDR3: TGTGCCAGCAGTTTTGGGCTCCCGAACACCGGGGAGCTGTTTTTT. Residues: CASSFGLPNTGELFF.

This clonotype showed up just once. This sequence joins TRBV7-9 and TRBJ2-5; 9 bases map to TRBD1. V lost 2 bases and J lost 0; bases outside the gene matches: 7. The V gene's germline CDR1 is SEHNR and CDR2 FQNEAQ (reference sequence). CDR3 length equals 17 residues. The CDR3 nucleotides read TGTGCCAGCAGCTTACCTATCCGGGACAGGGACCAAGAGACCCAGTACTTC. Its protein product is CASSLPIRDRDQETQYF.

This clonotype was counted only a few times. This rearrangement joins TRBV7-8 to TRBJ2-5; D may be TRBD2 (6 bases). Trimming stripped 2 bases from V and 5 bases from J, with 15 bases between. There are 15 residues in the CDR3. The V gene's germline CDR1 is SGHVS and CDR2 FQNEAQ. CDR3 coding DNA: TGTGCCAGCAGCTTAAGGGTCGGAGGGTATGAGACCCAGTACTTC. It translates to CASSLRVGGYETQYF.

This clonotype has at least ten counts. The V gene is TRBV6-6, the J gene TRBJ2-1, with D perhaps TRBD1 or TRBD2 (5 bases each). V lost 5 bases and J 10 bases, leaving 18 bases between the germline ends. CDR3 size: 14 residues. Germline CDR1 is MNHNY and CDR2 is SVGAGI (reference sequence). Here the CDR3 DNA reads TGTGCCAGCAGTACCGGTTTTTTCGGGACCGAGCAGTTCTTC. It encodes CASSTGFFGTEQFF.

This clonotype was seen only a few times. CDR3 sequence reads: CSARGQGGEKLFF. In DNA, the CDR3 is TGCAGTGCTAGGGGACAGGGAGGGGAAAAACTGTTTTTT. This chain connects TRBV20-1 to TRBJ1-4; TRBD1 aligns across 9 bases. Germline-derived CDR1 and CDR2 are DFQATT and SNEGSKA (reference sequence). This CDR3 is 13 amino acids long. Trimming cost V 3 bases and J 8 bases; bases outside gene matches: 4.

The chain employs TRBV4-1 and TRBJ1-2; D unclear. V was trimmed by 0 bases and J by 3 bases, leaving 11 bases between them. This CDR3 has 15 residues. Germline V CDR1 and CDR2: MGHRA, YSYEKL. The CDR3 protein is CASSQDHNRYYGYTF. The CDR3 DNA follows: TGCGCCAGCAGCCAAGACCATAACCGTTACTATGGCTACACCTTC.

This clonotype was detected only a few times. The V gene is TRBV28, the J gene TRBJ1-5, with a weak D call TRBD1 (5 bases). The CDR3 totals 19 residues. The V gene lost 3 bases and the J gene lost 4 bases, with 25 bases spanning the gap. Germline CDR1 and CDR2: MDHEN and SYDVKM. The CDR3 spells CASSFPPRSGGSGNQPQHF. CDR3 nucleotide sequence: TGTGCCAGCAGTTTCCCCCCTAGGAGCGGGGGAAGTGGAAATCAGCCCCAGCATTTT. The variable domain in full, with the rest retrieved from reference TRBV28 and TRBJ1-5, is DVKVTQSSRYLVKRTGEKVFLECVQDMDHENMFWYRQDPGLGLRLIYFSYDVKMKEKGDIPEGYSVSREKKERFSLILESASTNQTSMYLCASSFPPRSGGSGNQPQHFGDGTRLSIL.

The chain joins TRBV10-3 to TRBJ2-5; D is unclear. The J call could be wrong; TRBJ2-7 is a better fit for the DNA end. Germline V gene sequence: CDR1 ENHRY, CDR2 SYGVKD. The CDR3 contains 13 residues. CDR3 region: CAISGQMGHEQYF. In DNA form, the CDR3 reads TGTGCCATCAGTGGACAAATGGGCCACGAGCAGTACTTC.

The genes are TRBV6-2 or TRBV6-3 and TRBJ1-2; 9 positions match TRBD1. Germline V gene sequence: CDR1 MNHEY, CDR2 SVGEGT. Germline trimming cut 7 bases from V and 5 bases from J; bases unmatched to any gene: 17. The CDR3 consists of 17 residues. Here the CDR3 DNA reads TGTGCCAGCACGTCTACCGGGACAGGGAAGGGCCCTTATGGCTACACCTTC. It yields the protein CASTSTGTGKGPYGYTF.

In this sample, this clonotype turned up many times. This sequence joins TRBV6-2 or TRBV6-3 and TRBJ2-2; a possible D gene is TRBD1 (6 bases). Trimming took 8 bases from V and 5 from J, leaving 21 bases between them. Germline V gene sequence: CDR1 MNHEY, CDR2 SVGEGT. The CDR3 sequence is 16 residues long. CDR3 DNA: TGTGCCAGCCTTCGCTACGGACAGAGCCGGACCGGGGAGCTGTTTTTT. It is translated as CASLRYGQSRTGELFF.

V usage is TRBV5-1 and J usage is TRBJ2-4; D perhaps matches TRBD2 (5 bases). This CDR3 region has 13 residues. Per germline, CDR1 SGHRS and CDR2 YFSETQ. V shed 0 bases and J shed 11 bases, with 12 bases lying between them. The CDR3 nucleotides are TGCGCCAGCAGCTTGGCGGGGAATTCCGTTCAGTACTTC. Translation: CASSLAGNSVQYF. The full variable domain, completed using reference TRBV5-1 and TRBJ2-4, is KAGVTQTPRYLIKTRGQQVTLSCSPISGHRSVSWYQQTPGQGLQFLFEYFSETQRNKGNFPGRFSGRQFSNSRSEMNVSTLELGDSALYLCASSLAGNSVQYFGAGTRLSVL.

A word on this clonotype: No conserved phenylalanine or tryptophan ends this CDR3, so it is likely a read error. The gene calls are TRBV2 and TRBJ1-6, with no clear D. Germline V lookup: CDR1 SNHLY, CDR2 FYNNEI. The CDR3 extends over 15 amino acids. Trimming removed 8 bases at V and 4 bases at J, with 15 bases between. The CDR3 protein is CASGLHLPYNSPLHS. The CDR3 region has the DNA TGTGCCAGCGGATTACATCTCCCTTATAATTCACCCCTCCACTCT.